This TCR beta chain was sequenced for a study of blood T cells in healthy people across ages (dated by TCRdb to 2015 to 2017). For context, the study as a whole: In model experiments, template switching captured about one uniquely barcoded TCR beta cDNA molecule for every two T cells. The study measured age-related changes in TCR beta repertoire diversity using deep sequencing normalized with unique cDNA molecular identifiers. Using the same blood draw, the study looked at two additional independent replicas of 1 million unique cDNA reads for two donors, one aged 18 to 30 and the other aged 80 or older. Donors were grouped into four age groups: young (average approximately 15 years), middle-aged (about 40), aged (about 60) and long-lived (just over 80). Donors of different ages were randomly distributed across sequencing lanes to avoid experimental bias. What the work shows at the level of the full study, not this receptor alone: Donor CMV infection status was unknown, potentially confounding age-related changes in expanded clonotypes. As age increased, observed TCR beta diversity per million T cells dropped in a roughly linear way, and a significant reduction was already evident by age roughly 40. Bulk unsorted PBMC profiling prevented conclusive comparison of naive and antigen-experienced compartments. Total diversity estimates from one million sequenced T cells were considered lower bounds and underestimates. Observed TCR beta diversity correlated strongly with the percentage of naive T cells measured by flow cytometry. Compared with the aged group, the long-lived group had more naive CD4+ T cells, fewer expanded clones and increased TCR diversity, suggesting age selection.

The 39 donors, aged roughly 6 to 100 years, were systemically healthy Caucasian individuals from Russia. Around 9.9 milliliters of peripheral blood were collected from each donor into EDTA-treated Vacutainer tubes. PBMCs were isolated by Ficoll-Paque density-gradient centrifugation, with at least 7 million obtained per sample. Trizol reagent was used to extract total RNA from the PBMCs, yielding at least 5 micrograms per sample. The percentages of naive CD45RAhigh/CD27high T cells were determined by flow cytometry on a PBMC aliquot from every donor. Receptors were amplified or captured by 5' RACE. TCRdb names Illumina HiSeq 2500 as the instrument used. A second PCR of roughly 6 to 12 cycles was run with a J-beta primer mix and a sample-barcoded 5' primer. Each TCR beta cDNA molecule received a unique molecular identifier from a template-switch 5' adaptor carrying 12 random nucleotides. At least 2.5 million CDR3-containing paired-end reads were obtained from each sample. All of the RNA was converted into first-strand cDNA using the Mint cDNA synthesis kit, with a TRBC-specific oligonucleotide serving as the primer. After uracil-DNA glycosylase treatment, a first 18-cycle PCR used universal primers M1SS and BC2_uni_R on all cDNA. On the authors' methods: For normalization, 1 million high-quality reads were randomly selected from each sample, with every read carrying a distinct molecular identifier. Reads sharing molecular identifiers were discarded rather than binned into consensus sequences. CDR3 identification, clonotype clustering and error correction used MiTCR with a Q25 quality threshold and the strictest error-elimination algorithm. Lower-bound total TCR beta diversity was estimated with a nonparametric unseen species model using Euler transformation. The public reads were run again by TCRdb, first through fastp at Q25 and then through MiXCR, and only productive beta chains were kept. Duplicate CDR3 protein sequences are folded into a single record with the most common DNA and genes. TCRdb's processing, not the study's, gives the V and J calls here. This sample comprises about 1.8 million distinct CDR3 sequences, about 49% of them detected only once. Of the sample, around 2.1% is held by the ten largest clones.

Note on this clonotype: Its antigen is currently not known. No base-level quality is on record; no much larger clone is a single base apart.

Trimming at the junction amounts to 3 bases on V and 2 bases on J, and the germline ends lie 12 bases apart. The CDR3 starts with the cysteine, ends with the phenylalanine, and has 15 residues. CDR3 DNA is the only sequence kept; it has 45 bases, read in frame from the first base. The chain links TRBV12-3 or TRBV12-4 with TRBJ2-3, with no D gene named confidently. This receptor was obtained from a woman aged 40 to 50 in good health. The sequenced material came from blood. The CDR3 protein sequence reads: CASSLGIGPTDTQYF. The nucleotides read TGTGCCAGCAGTTTGGGGATAGGCCCCACAGATACGCAGTATTTT.